This T cell receptor beta chain is drawn from a study of T cell responses to AZD1222 COVID-19 vaccine. Study conclusions and caveats: Epitopes outside B.1.351 and B.1.1.7 mutated regions reportedly drew nearly half of spike TCRs. Donors were chiefly white British, with a greater number of females, and clonal diversity was perhaps underestimated.

Points on this clone: Its target is unknown.

V lost 4 bases, J lost 6 bases, and 21 bases lay in between. Germline CDR1 and CDR2: MGHRA and YSYEKL. There are 16 residues in the CDR3. Some clones are missing from TCRdb's copy, which holds only in-frame ones; the method was immunoSEQ multiplex PCR. This sample has around 120,000 clones; roughly 87% occur once, and the top ten carry roughly 9.8%. The specimen comprised peripheral blood, sampled on day 0 of AZD1222 vaccination. The receptor was derived from an adult in good health. The chain carries TRBV4-1 and TRBJ1-2, with D tentatively TRBD1 (6 bases). DNA of the CDR3: TGCGCCAGCAGCCCGTCGTTGGGGGACATTCAGCATGGCTACACCTTC. Amino acids: CASSPSLGDIQHGYTF.